Listed below are T cell receptor beta chains from one sample, sequenced in a study of T cell changes during pregnancy in multiple sclerosis. Clones were sequenced by immunoSEQ multiplex PCR, and TCRdb holds only the in-frame ones, with some missing. The table records 80,000 or so clones, 85% to 95% of them present only once. Sequencing was performed on peripheral blood, taken in the second trimester of pregnancy. The receptors were gathered from a female donor in good health, enrolled as a control in a pregnancy study. CDR3s include the opening cysteine and the closing phenylalanine or tryptophan. Each record gives: J gene, V gene, clone size, CDR3 protein. Clone size is given for some rows only: seen once, a few or many times, or a class if the clone is expanded.

TRBJ2-7 TRBV19 NA CASSIASGDYEQYF
TRBJ2-7 TRBV28 NA CASSLVGAPYEQYF
TRBJ1-5 TRBV6-5 NA CASSSTPGQPQHF
TRBJ1-1 TRBV4-2 once CASSQDDRAEAFF
TRBJ2-1 TRBV29-1 NA CSVKTGRNEQFF
TRBJ1-6 TRBV5-1 NA CASSLGSQGNSPLHF
TRBJ2-7 TRBV13 NA CASSQGDSPYEQYF
TRBJ1-2 TRBV19 NA CASSISGENGYTF
TRBJ2-1 TRBV28 NA CASSLPGGYNEQFF
TRBJ2-2 TRBV19 NA CASNDRGGNTGELFF
TRBJ2-7 TRBV27 NA CASSLSRSGRAYEQYF
TRBJ2-7 TRBV28 NA CASRPSGAGHTYEQYF
TRBJ2-7 TRBV28 NA CASSPASEVLGEQYF
TRBJ1-2 TRBV4-2 NA CASSQVGTQGKGGYTF
TRBJ2-2 TRBV4-1 NA CASSQELAGGSTGELFF
TRBJ2-2 TRBV27 NA CASSLLAGTGELFF
TRBJ1-5 TRBV30 NA CAWSVARAGQPQHF
TRBJ1-4 TRBV19 NA CASRGRGVATNEKLFF
TRBJ2-1 TRBV5-8 NA CASSLGLAEGWGEQFF
TRBJ2-1 TRBV6-1 NA CASKPGLGSYNEQFF
TRBJ2-1 TRBV28 once CASSLGLAGAYNEQFF
TRBJ1-6 TRBV18 once CASSPLPGQGISPLHF
TRBJ1-2 TRBV2 NA CASSGRGRASYGYTF
TRBJ1-1 TRBV29-1 few CSVETGARTEAFF
TRBJ2-1 TRBV1 NA CTSSLRKGLAGGRGRNEQFF
TRBJ2-5 TRBV4-2 NA CASSSPAGSPETQYF
TRBJ2-2 TRBV5-1 NA CASSFGGRAYGELFF
TRBJ2-2 TRBV6-5 NA CASSYPQGAGELFF
TRBJ2-3 TRBV6-6 NA CASSSGLLVTDTQYF